These T cell receptor beta chains were read from a single sample in a study of T-cell reconstitution after alpha-beta-depleted transplantation in children. Using its own MiXCR run on the PCR reads, TCRdb lists one record per CDR3 protein. The sample has about 170,000 distinct CDR3 sequences; approximately 10% are singletons. Source: PBMCs, taken before TCRalphabeta/CD19-depleted stem cell transplant. The origin of the receptors is a boy aged 2 to 9 with acute myeloid leukemia, due to receive a stem cell transplant. Each CDR3 is given with its conserved first and last residue. The D gene is left open where the match is weak.

v_gene	d_gene	j_gene	len	CDR3aa
TRBV29-1	TRBD2	TRBJ2-5	12	CSALSGEETQYF
TRBV3-1	TRBD2	TRBJ2-1	15	CASSQALAAYNEQFF
TRBV20-1	NA	TRBJ2-6	15	CSARGGGSGANVLTF
TRBV30	TRBD2	TRBJ2-7	15	CAWSQGGSLSYEQYF
TRBV14	TRBD1	TRBJ2-7	16	CASSQTAWDRSYEQYF
TRBV11-2	NA	TRBJ1-1	15	CASSPSLMGYTEAFF
TRBV7-2	NA	TRBJ2-3	17	CASSLSGTTWGTDTQYF
TRBV20-1	TRBD2	TRBJ2-2	15	CSARDGAGGIPELFF
TRBV12-3/TRBV12-4	TRBD2	TRBJ2-3	14	CASSVAGVGDTQYF
TRBV12-3/TRBV12-4	NA	TRBJ2-3	13	CASSLAGPNTQYF
TRBV2	NA	TRBJ1-6	16	CASNSPGGIQGSPLHF
TRBV5-1	TRBD2	TRBJ2-6	22	CASSLAGFGVLSGRSGANVLTF
TRBV7-2	NA	TRBJ2-2	15	CASSLGAFNTGELFF
TRBV3-1	TRBD2	TRBJ2-1	15	CASSHIAGADNEQFF
TRBV7-6	TRBD2	TRBJ2-1	14	CASWTSGGNNEQFF
TRBV12-3/TRBV12-4	TRBD1	TRBJ2-5	14	CASSFPGTAWAQYF
TRBV6-4	TRBD2	TRBJ2-1	15	CASSDSTSGGDEQFF
TRBV5-1	TRBD1	TRBJ2-1	19	CASSSETGVFKYKGNEQFF
TRBV7-8	TRBD2	TRBJ2-7	16	CASIPGVAGEYYEQYF
TRBV5-1	NA	TRBJ1-1	14	CASSWTVQNTEAFF
TRBV9	NA	TRBJ1-5	13	CASSVDWNQPQHF
TRBV4-1	TRBD1	TRBJ1-6	16	CASSQGPRDRGSPLHF
TRBV10-3	NA	TRBJ2-5	14	CAISESDAQETQYF
TRBV5-1	NA	TRBJ2-7	14	CASSFSSVNYEQYF
TRBV29-1	NA	TRBJ1-1	13	CSVDTGAYTEAFF
TRBV10-2	NA	TRBJ2-1	14	CASSEGGVGDEQFF
TRBV5-1	NA	TRBJ1-1	12	CASSLDGGEAFF
TRBV20-1	TRBD1	TRBJ2-1	16	CSAPLRTGGSYNEQFF
TRBV12-3/TRBV12-4	NA	TRBJ1-3	13	CASSWGAGNTIYF
TRBV7-2	TRBD1	TRBJ2-5	15	CASSLSTGGKETQYF
TRBV6-5	NA	TRBJ2-3	15	CASSFKTDLTDTQYF
TRBV6-5	NA	TRBJ2-3	16	CASSYVRGGGRDTQYF
TRBV12-3/TRBV12-4	NA	TRBJ1-2	15	CASSRGVLLNYGYTF
TRBV15	NA	TRBJ2-5	13	CATSLLPAETQYF
TRBV11-2	NA	TRBJ2-2	16	CASSWAKEGNTGELFF
TRBV20-1	TRBD1	TRBJ1-5	15	CSAPDRGGSNQPQHF
TRBV4-1	TRBD2	TRBJ2-7	15	CASSQPGLAGREQYF
TRBV12-3/TRBV12-4	NA	TRBJ1-5	12	CASSSNREPQHF
TRBV4-2	NA	TRBJ2-4	16	CASSQPSLTLKNIQYF
TRBV3-1	NA	TRBJ1-5	17	CASSQGTRAGSNQPQHF
TRBV7-6	NA	TRBJ1-6	14	CASSSSGLGSPLHF
TRBV19	NA	TRBJ2-4	14	CASSINKDQSIQYF
TRBV7-2	NA	TRBJ2-7	15	CASSFGRASVYEQYF
TRBV4-2	TRBD1	TRBJ1-4	14	CASSRGTGDEKLFF
TRBV13	NA	TRBJ2-5	12	CASSLSLGSQYF
TRBV9	TRBD2	TRBJ2-1	15	CASSLAGGPGNEQFF
TRBV12-5	TRBD1	TRBJ1-6	14	CASGLGQGNSPLHF
TRBV5-1	NA	TRBJ1-1	13	CASSLTGTTEAFF
TRBV2	NA	TRBJ2-2	14	CASSEVVHTGELFF
TRBV20-1	NA	TRBJ2-2	12	CSARETTGELFF
TRBV5-6	TRBD1	TRBJ1-2	13	CASIRDRGGGYTF
TRBV20-1	TRBD1	TRBJ1-1	16	CSAKGTGGWGNTEAFF
TRBV5-1	TRBD2	TRBJ2-1	14	CASSRGGAGNEQFF
TRBV5-1	TRBD1	TRBJ2-1	14	CASSIGTGRGEQFF